This T cell receptor (beta chain) came from a study of cytomegalovirus exposure and HLA in healthy donors. Study-wide findings and caveats: A later examination showed that TCR association rates differed by HLA locus, with DRB1 most and HLA-C fewest. Reportedly, cytomegalovirus status was diagnosed with high sensitivity and specificity. Later analysis found that TCR beta chains associated with HLA were more clonally expanded than other, equally common chains.

This clone has a single count. The antigen is unknown. Use of 60 Vbeta and 13 Jbeta primers characterized the PCR. Here immunoSEQ multiplex PCR was the method, and the copy in TCRdb shows in-frame clones only, minus some. The sample records 200,000 or so clones, over 65% being singletons. The donors were healthy bone marrow donors. The length of the CDR3 is 15 residues. In germline, CDR1 is SEHNR, CDR2 FQNEAQ (reference sequence). The ends were cut back, 4 bases at V and 1 base at J, with 11 bases in the middle. The source is a boy between 2 and 10 years old in good health and CMV-seronegative. The V call is TRBV7-9, the J call TRBJ1-5, with a weak D call TRBD1 (5 bases). The sample was PBMCs. CDR3 in DNA: TGTGCCAGCAGCTCTCAGGGAAGGAGCAATCAGCCCCAGCATTTT. Amino acids: CASSSQGRSNQPQHF.